The rows below give T cell receptor beta chains drawn from one sample of a study of shared clonotypes between healthy human individuals. Here immunoSEQ multiplex PCR was the method, and the copy in TCRdb shows in-frame clones only, minus some. The sample carries fewer than 600,000 clones, approximately 71% recorded once. Specimen: PBMCs. The receptor source for this set is a woman aged 40 to 55 in good health. Some clones in this sample may be carry-over from other donors' samples. CDR3s include the opening cysteine and the closing phenylalanine or tryptophan. The order of the fields is D gene, clone size, V gene, J gene, CDR3 protein, CDR3 DNA. D genes are given only for firm matches. Some rows have no size entry. The others give once, few or many, or a class for an expanded clone.

d_call: TRBD2; clone_size: .; v_call: TRBV18; j_call: TRBJ2-7; cdr3_aa: CASSPPTSGSYEQYF; cdr3_nt: TGTGCCAGCTCACCACCGACTAGCGGCTCCTACGAGCAGTACTTC
d_call: .; clone_size: .; v_call: TRBV10-3; j_call: TRBJ1-2; cdr3_aa: CAISVQDYGYTF; cdr3_nt: TGTGCCATCAGTGTGCAGGACTATGGCTACACCTTC
d_call: .; clone_size: once; v_call: TRBV30; j_call: TRBJ2-5; cdr3_aa: CAWKTEETQYF; cdr3_nt: TGTGCCTGGAAGACAGAGGAGACCCAGTACTTC
d_call: .; clone_size: .; v_call: TRBV7-2; j_call: TRBJ1-5; cdr3_aa: CASSLRQGNQPQHF; cdr3_nt: TGTGCCAGCAGCTTACGGCAGGGGAATCAGCCCCAGCATTTT
d_call: .; clone_size: .; v_call: TRBV19; j_call: TRBJ2-3; cdr3_aa: CASSMRGGSTDTQYF; cdr3_nt: TGTGCCAGTAGTATGCGCGGCGGGAGCACAGATACGCAGTATTTT
d_call: .; clone_size: once; v_call: TRBV5-1; j_call: TRBJ2-7; cdr3_aa: CASSLTGTPYEQYF; cdr3_nt: TGCGCCAGCAGCTTGACGGGTACTCCCTACGAGCAGTACTTC
d_call: .; clone_size: .; v_call: TRBV6-6; j_call: TRBJ2-6; cdr3_aa: CASVVTGANVLTF; cdr3_nt: TGTGCCAGCGTCGTAACTGGGGCCAACGTCCTGACTTTC
d_call: .; clone_size: .; v_call: TRBV30; j_call: TRBJ2-2; cdr3_aa: CAWSPGTWTGELFF; cdr3_nt: TGTGCCTGGAGCCCCGGGACCTGGACCGGGGAGCTGTTTTTT
d_call: .; clone_size: .; v_call: TRBV28; j_call: TRBJ2-3; cdr3_aa: CAEQGDTDTQYF; cdr3_nt: TGTGCGGAGCAGGGTGACACAGATACGCAGTATTTT
d_call: .; clone_size: .; v_call: TRBV27; j_call: TRBJ2-1; cdr3_aa: CASRESSGSYNEQFF; cdr3_nt: TGTGCCAGCAGAGAGAGTAGCGGCTCCTACAATGAGCAGTTCTTC
d_call: .; clone_size: .; v_call: TRBV9; j_call: TRBJ2-5; cdr3_aa: CASSGEWETQYF; cdr3_nt: TGTGCCAGCAGCGGGGAGTGGGAGACCCAGTACTTC
d_call: .; clone_size: many; v_call: TRBV6-4; j_call: TRBJ2-2; cdr3_aa: CASSDSDRHTGELFF; cdr3_nt: TGTGCCAGCAGTGACTCGGACAGACACACCGGGGAGCTGTTTTTT
d_call: .; clone_size: .; v_call: TRBV14; j_call: TRBJ1-2; cdr3_aa: CASSQVRGNGYTF; cdr3_nt: TGTGCCAGCAGCCAAGTAAGAGGGAATGGCTACACCTTC
d_call: .; clone_size: .; v_call: TRBV7-7; j_call: TRBJ2-3; cdr3_aa: CASSPVVSTDTQYF; cdr3_nt: TGTGCTAGCAGCCCGGTAGTTAGCACAGATACGCAGTATTTT
d_call: TRBD2; clone_size: .; v_call: TRBV29-1; j_call: TRBJ2-1; cdr3_aa: CSVEKWTSGRDGANEQFF; cdr3_nt: TGCAGCGTTGAAAAGTGGACTAGCGGGAGGGATGGGGCCAATGAGCAGTTCTTC
d_call: TRBD2; clone_size: .; v_call: TRBV7-2; j_call: TRBJ2-1; cdr3_aa: CASSSGLAGYNEQFF; cdr3_nt: TGTGCCAGCAGCTCCGGACTAGCGGGGTACAATGAGCAGTTCTTC
d_call: TRBD1; clone_size: .; v_call: TRBV6-5; j_call: TRBJ2-1; cdr3_aa: CASSLLTGGYNEQFF; cdr3_nt: TGTGCCAGCAGTCTCCTCACAGGGGGCTACAATGAGCAGTTCTTC
d_call: TRBD2; clone_size: .; v_call: TRBV7-8; j_call: TRBJ2-2; cdr3_aa: CASTKPRLAGAGELFF; cdr3_nt: TGTGCCAGCACCAAGCCGAGGCTAGCGGGAGCCGGGGAGCTGTTTTTT
d_call: TRBD2; clone_size: .; v_call: TRBV5-1; j_call: TRBJ2-1; cdr3_aa: CASSSGLAGRVSYNEQFF; cdr3_nt: TGCGCCAGCAGCTCGGGACTAGCGGGAAGGGTCTCCTACAATGAGCAGTTCTTC
d_call: .; clone_size: many; v_call: TRBV4-3; j_call: TRBJ1-6; cdr3_aa: CASSQDWGLVSPLHF; cdr3_nt: TGCGCCAGCAGCCAAGACTGGGGGCTGGTTTCACCCCTCCACTTT
d_call: .; clone_size: .; v_call: TRBV7-5; j_call: TRBJ2-7; cdr3_aa: CASSSVRYEQYF; cdr3_nt: TGTGCCAGCAGCTCCGTTCGGTACGAGCAGTACTTC
d_call: TRBD2; clone_size: .; v_call: TRBV30; j_call: TRBJ2-5; cdr3_aa: CAWGTSRETQYF; cdr3_nt: TGTGCCTGGGGGACTAGCAGGGAGACCCAGTACTTC
d_call: TRBD2; clone_size: .; v_call: TRBV7-8; j_call: TRBJ2-7; cdr3_aa: CASSLRGGFSYEQYF; cdr3_nt: TGTGCCAGCAGCTTACGGGGGGGGTTCTCCTACGAGCAGTACTTC
d_call: .; clone_size: .; v_call: TRBV19; j_call: TRBJ1-5; cdr3_aa: CASSTRPGRTSNQPQHF; cdr3_nt: TGTGCCAGTAGTACCCGTCCAGGCCGAACTAGCAATCAGCCCCAGCATTTT
d_call: .; clone_size: .; v_call: TRBV7-2; j_call: TRBJ2-5; cdr3_aa: CASSLGVETQYF; cdr3_nt: TGTGCCAGCAGCTTAGGTGTCGAGACCCAGTACTTC
d_call: TRBD1; clone_size: .; v_call: TRBV6-1; j_call: TRBJ2-7; cdr3_aa: CASSGTGGFYEQYF; cdr3_nt: TGTGCCAGCAGTGGGACAGGGGGGTTCTACGAGCAGTACTTC
d_call: TRBD1; clone_size: .; v_call: TRBV28; j_call: TRBJ1-2; cdr3_aa: CASSPNGQGHLGYTF; cdr3_nt: TGTGCCAGCAGTCCCAACGGACAGGGTCATCTTGGCTACACCTTC
d_call: .; clone_size: .; v_call: TRBV29-1; j_call: TRBJ2-3; cdr3_aa: CSVEGGGTDTQYF; cdr3_nt: TGCAGCGTTGAAGGGGGTGGCACAGATACGCAGTATTTT
d_call: TRBD2; clone_size: .; v_call: TRBV5-1; j_call: TRBJ2-1; cdr3_aa: CASSLTSGSSNEQFF; cdr3_nt: TGCGCCAGCAGCTTAACTAGCGGGAGTAGTAATGAGCAGTTCTTC
d_call: TRBD1; clone_size: .; v_call: TRBV20-1; j_call: TRBJ2-4; cdr3_aa: CSARQGDIQYF; cdr3_nt: TGCAGTGCAAGACAGGGGGACATTCAGTACTTC
d_call: .; clone_size: .; v_call: TRBV29-1; j_call: TRBJ1-2; cdr3_aa: CSVEDREDYTF; cdr3_nt: TGCAGCGTTGAAGATCGGGAGGACTACACCTTC
d_call: .; clone_size: .; v_call: TRBV15; j_call: TRBJ2-7; cdr3_aa: CATSRGSKGTYEQYF; cdr3_nt: TGTGCCACCAGCAGAGGTAGTAAGGGGACCTACGAGCAGTACTTC
d_call: TRBD2; clone_size: once; v_call: TRBV9; j_call: TRBJ2-7; cdr3_aa: CASSSRTSVGEQYF; cdr3_nt: TGTGCCAGCAGCTCCCGGACTAGCGTAGGCGAGCAGTACTTC
d_call: TRBD1; clone_size: few; v_call: TRBV29-1; j_call: TRBJ2-1; cdr3_aa: CSVVGTGERYGQFF; cdr3_nt: TGCAGCGTAGTTGGGACAGGGGAAAGATATGGGCAGTTCTTC
d_call: .; clone_size: .; v_call: TRBV15; j_call: TRBJ2-1; cdr3_aa: CATSRAQGNEQFF; cdr3_nt: TGTGCCACCAGCAGAGCCCAGGGCAATGAGCAGTTCTTC
d_call: TRBD2; clone_size: .; v_call: TRBV4-1; j_call: TRBJ2-7; cdr3_aa: CASSQQSGATYEQYF; cdr3_nt: TGCGCCAGCAGCCAACAAAGCGGGGCAACCTACGAGCAGTACTTC
d_call: TRBD2; clone_size: .; v_call: TRBV7-2; j_call: TRBJ2-7; cdr3_aa: CASSPTSGRKDYEQYF; cdr3_nt: TGTGCCAGCAGCCCGACTAGCGGGAGGAAAGACTACGAGCAGTACTTC
d_call: .; clone_size: .; v_call: TRBV4-3; j_call: TRBJ2-7; cdr3_aa: CASSQEFRLGYEQYF; cdr3_nt: TGCGCCAGCAGCCAAGAGTTCCGACTTGGGTACGAGCAGTACTTC
d_call: .; clone_size: .; v_call: TRBV4-1; j_call: TRBJ1-1; cdr3_aa: CASSQGRWAFF; cdr3_nt: TGCGCCAGCAGCCAGGGAAGGTGGGCTTTCTTT
d_call: TRBD1; clone_size: once; v_call: TRBV30; j_call: TRBJ1-5; cdr3_aa: CAWSAMTGSGQPQHF; cdr3_nt: TGTGCCTGGAGTGCCATGACAGGGTCGGGTCAGCCCCAGCATTTT
d_call: .; clone_size: .; v_call: TRBV21-1; j_call: TRBJ2-7; cdr3_aa: CASSHRGQVEQYF; cdr3_nt: TGTGCCAGCAGCCACAGGGGGCAGGTCGAGCAGTACTTC
d_call: .; clone_size: few; v_call: TRBV5-1; j_call: TRBJ1-5; cdr3_aa: CASSLLGHSNQPQHF; cdr3_nt: TGCGCCAGCAGCTTGCTGGGACATAGCAATCAGCCCCAGCATTTT
d_call: .; clone_size: once; v_call: TRBV6-5; j_call: TRBJ1-2; cdr3_aa: CASSYSQGIYNYGYTF; cdr3_nt: TGTGCCAGCAGTTACTCGCAAGGAATTTATAACTATGGCTACACCTTC
d_call: TRBD1; clone_size: .; v_call: TRBV4-2; j_call: TRBJ2-5; cdr3_aa: CASSRRDRGTQETQYF; cdr3_nt: TGTGCCAGCAGCCGCCGGGACAGGGGTACGCAAGAGACCCAGTACTTC
d_call: TRBD2; clone_size: .; v_call: TRBV5-1; j_call: TRBJ2-7; cdr3_aa: CASRLAGSYEQYF; cdr3_nt: TGCGCCAGCAGACTAGCGGGGTCCTACGAGCAGTACTTC
d_call: .; clone_size: .; v_call: TRBV20-1; j_call: TRBJ2-3; cdr3_aa: CSAVWGYTQYF; cdr3_nt: TGCAGTGCCGTCTGGGGTTATACGCAGTATTTT
d_call: .; clone_size: few; v_call: TRBV4-3; j_call: TRBJ2-3; cdr3_aa: CASSQDLFSTDTQYF; cdr3_nt: TGCGCCAGCAGCCAAGATCTTTTTAGCACAGATACGCAGTATTTT
d_call: TRBD1; clone_size: .; v_call: TRBV2; j_call: TRBJ2-5; cdr3_aa: CASRETGAQYVETQYF; cdr3_nt: TGTGCCAGCAGGGAAACAGGGGCGCAGTATGTAGAGACCCAGTACTTC
d_call: TRBD1; clone_size: .; v_call: TRBV6-5; j_call: TRBJ1-4; cdr3_aa: CASATGRDEKLFF; cdr3_nt: TGTGCCAGCGCGACAGGGAGGGATGAAAAACTGTTTTTT
d_call: .; clone_size: few; v_call: TRBV6-5; j_call: TRBJ1-1; cdr3_aa: CASSYSQTGYTEAFF; cdr3_nt: TGTGCCAGCAGTTACTCACAGACTGGGTACACTGAAGCTTTCTTT
d_call: TRBD1; clone_size: .; v_call: TRBV18; j_call: TRBJ1-3; cdr3_aa: CASSPDTGGSGNTIYF; cdr3_nt: TGTGCCAGCTCACCAGATACAGGGGGGTCTGGAAACACCATATATTTT
d_call: .; clone_size: .; v_call: TRBV25-1; j_call: TRBJ1-1; cdr3_aa: CASSRNEGEAFF; cdr3_nt: TGCGCCAGCAGTCGGAATGAAGGGGAAGCTTTCTTT